A selection of T cell receptor beta chains follows, all from one sample in a study of blood T cells in healthy people across ages. TCRdb called the 5' RACE reads again in MiXCR, with one record for every CDR3 protein. The data contain about 750,000 distinct CDR3 sequences, approximately 55% of them singletons. Sequencing input: blood. The receptors stem from a man aged 80 or over in good health. Both conserved end residues are part of each CDR3. A D gene is named only where the DNA matches it firmly. Clone size is stated in some rows and not others, as once, few, many or a class when expanded.

v_gene: TRBV20-1; j_gene: TRBJ2-7; d_gene: TRBD1; abundance: once; len: 14; CDR3nt: TGCAGTGCTAGACGGACAGGGGGGGACTACGAGCAGTACTTC; CDR3aa: CSARRTGGDYEQYF
v_gene: TRBV4-2; j_gene: TRBJ2-1; d_gene: TRBD2; abundance: .; len: 18; CDR3nt: TGTGCCAGCAGCCAAGAATATCCTGTCGCGGGAGGGTGGAATGAGCAGTTCTTC; CDR3aa: CASSQEYPVAGGWNEQFF
v_gene: TRBV12-3/TRBV12-4; j_gene: TRBJ1-5; d_gene: .; abundance: .; len: 13; CDR3nt: TGTGCCAGCAGCCCGTTGGCGAAATCAGCCCAGCATTTT; CDR3aa: CASSPLAKSAQHF
v_gene: TRBV7-2; j_gene: TRBJ2-1; d_gene: .; abundance: .; len: 17; CDR3nt: TGTGCCAGCAGCTTAGGGGACTGGGATTGGGGCTACAATGAGCAGTTCTTC; CDR3aa: CASSLGDWDWGYNEQFF
v_gene: TRBV12-5; j_gene: TRBJ2-5; d_gene: TRBD1; abundance: .; len: 20; CDR3nt: TGTGCTAGTGGTTTGGTAGGATGGCCCTCACAGGGGGGAGACCAAAACACCCAGTACTTC; CDR3aa: CASGLVGWPSQGGDQNTQYF
v_gene: TRBV6-1; j_gene: TRBJ2-5; d_gene: TRBD2; abundance: .; len: 15; CDR3nt: TGTGCCATCATGGGACTAGCGGGAGGTAGGGGAGAGCAGTACTTC; CDR3aa: CAIMGLAGGRGEQYF
v_gene: TRBV28; j_gene: TRBJ2-7; d_gene: TRBD1; abundance: .; len: 17; CDR3nt: TGTGCCAGCAGTCCGTATTCAGGACAGGGGTCATGGAGCGAGCAGTACTTC; CDR3aa: CASSPYSGQGSWSEQYF
v_gene: TRBV6-2/TRBV6-3; j_gene: TRBJ1-2; d_gene: .; abundance: .; len: 16; CDR3nt: TGTGCCAGCAGTTACTCGGGTCAGGTTTTTTTTGATGGCTACACCTTC; CDR3aa: CASSYSGQVFFDGYTF
v_gene: TRBV29-1; j_gene: TRBJ2-7; d_gene: TRBD2; abundance: few; len: 11; CDR3nt: TGCAGCGTGAGACTAGCGGGGGAGCAGTACTTC; CDR3aa: CSVRLAGEQYF
v_gene: TRBV27; j_gene: TRBJ2-7; d_gene: .; abundance: .; len: 14; CDR3nt: TGTGCCAGCAGTTTATTGGCTAGTGGCCACGAGCAGTACTTC; CDR3aa: CASSLLASGHEQYF
v_gene: TRBV12-3/TRBV12-4; j_gene: TRBJ2-7; d_gene: .; abundance: few; len: 9; CDR3nt: TGTGCCGACAGTTACGAGCAGTACTTC; CDR3aa: CADSYEQYF
v_gene: TRBV5-1; j_gene: TRBJ2-7; d_gene: .; abundance: .; len: 15; CDR3nt: TGCGCCAGCAGCTTTCAGCGGACAATATACAATGAGCAGTACTTC; CDR3aa: CASSFQRTIYNEQYF
v_gene: TRBV6-4; j_gene: TRBJ2-1; d_gene: TRBD2; abundance: few; len: 15; CDR3nt: TGTGCCAGCAGTTACATGGGCGGGAGTCTCGTTGAGCAGTTCTTC; CDR3aa: CASSYMGGSLVEQFF
v_gene: TRBV4-2; j_gene: TRBJ2-7; d_gene: .; abundance: .; len: 13; CDR3nt: TGTGCCAGCAGCCAAGATAAGGCGGGCGAGCAGTACTTC; CDR3aa: CASSQDKAGEQYF
v_gene: TRBV20-1; j_gene: TRBJ2-1; d_gene: .; abundance: .; len: 14; CDR3nt: TGCAGTGCCCCCCCGGGGTTACCCTACAATGAGCAGTTCTTC; CDR3aa: CSAPPGLPYNEQFF